This entry features one T cell receptor (beta chain) sequence. The antigen is unknown. The data stem from a study of cytotoxic CD8 clonotypes in ibrutinib-treated CLL. Background on the study: After a median of almost 70 months, some 14 patients stayed remitted and some 12 progressed; responses had been partial in approximately 24 and complete in 2. Study-level results: Sustained-remission patients were sampled at different times than progressing patients were.

Clones were read by immunoSEQ multiplex PCR, and TCRdb kept only the in-frame ones, dropping some. The repertoire holds 150,000 to 250,000 clones, over 60% seen once, with over 10% in the top ten. Germline CDR1 MDHEN, CDR2 SYDVKM. The germline V and J ends were trimmed by 1 base and 4 bases, with 10 bases remaining between them. The CDR3 totals 14 residues. The source was PBMCs, collected after 24 months of ibrutinib treatment. The origin of this receptor is a human donor with chronic lymphocytic leukemia. V and J are TRBV28 and TRBJ1-2, with a tentative D call TRBD1 (5 bases). DNA for the CDR3: TGTGCCAGCAGTTTATCCCGGGACGGCTATGGCTACACCTTC. It specifies CASSLSRDGYGYTF.